These 30 T cell receptor beta chains were sequenced from one sample in a study of human T cells and chemical hapten exposure (dated by TCRdb to about 2021). To prepare the library, 5' RACE was applied. TCRdb records Illumina MiSeq as the sequencer. TCRdb reprocessing: public reads trimmed at Q25 with fastp, clones called with MiXCR, in-frame beta chains kept. CDR3 protein sequences are deduplicated, and each keeps its most common genes and DNA. The sample includes about 81,000 distinct CDR3 sequences, with 15% observed a single time. Jointly, the top ten make up approximately 6.3% of the sample. Total RNA was isolated from unfractionated whole blood collected in Tempus Blood RNA tubes. The origin of the receptors is a female donor in good health.

The chain uses TRBV7-9 and TRBJ1-6; D gene unclear. Deletions cut 7 bases from V and 10 bases from J, with 2 bases between. The CDR3 has 9 residues. Germline-derived CDR1 and CDR2 are SEHNR and FQNEAQ (reference sequence). DNA of the CDR3: TGTGCCAGCAAATCACCCCTCCACTTT. Translated, it gives CASKSPLHF.

The rearrangement links TRBV7-2 to TRBJ1-2, with D possibly being TRBD1 (5 bases). Trimming left V 5 bases short and J 3 bases short, with 16 bases between. The germline CDR1 and CDR2 sequences are SGHTA and FQGNSA. The CDR3 extends over 15 amino acids. The DNA of the CDR3 is TGTGCCAGCAGCCCGGTCGGCAGGGTCGACTATGGCTACACCTTC. Its translation: CASSPVGRVDYGYTF.

This clonotype was observed a few times. The chain carries TRBV7-2 and TRBJ1-2; the D is unclear. V gave up 2 bases and J gave up 1 base, with 17 bases separating them. CDR1 and CDR2 from the germline V gene are SGHTA and FQGNSA. This CDR3 has 17 amino acids. In DNA form, the CDR3 reads TGTGCCAGCAGCTTAATTCCCCGCAGGACCCTTAACTATGGCTACACCTTC. Its translation: CASSLIPRRTLNYGYTF.

This chain uses TRBV12-3 or TRBV12-4 with TRBJ2-2; TRBD2 agrees at 9 bases. The CDR3 consists of 17 residues. V was clipped by 5 bases and J by 7 bases; unmatched bases: 14. The chain's CDR3 is CASSPYEERGEIGELFF. The DNA of the CDR3 is TGTGCCAGCAGTCCCTATGAGGAGCGGGGGGAGATCGGGGAGCTGTTTTTT.

A single count supports this clonotype. CDR3 region: CSAGNPGELFF. DNA for the CDR3: TGCAGCGCCGGAAACCCCGGGGAGCTGTTTTTT. The chain combines TRBV29-1 with TRBJ2-2, with D unresolved. V gave up 7 bases and J gave up 6 bases, with 9 bases separating them. Germline loops: CDR1 SQVTM, CDR2 ANQGSEA. There are 11 residues in the CDR3.

This chain links TRBV9 with TRBJ2-1; TRBD1 matches 12 bases. Germline trimming cut 4 bases from V and 14 bases from J; bases unmatched to any gene: 4. The CDR3 sequence is 12 residues long. Looked up from germline, CDR1 is SGDLS and CDR2 is YYNGEE. CDR3 amino acids: CASSSGTGGKFF. The CDR3 DNA is TGTGCCAGCAGCTCCGGGACAGGGGGCAAGTTCTTC.

The rearrangement links TRBV7-2 to TRBJ2-1, with TRBD2 matching 13 bases. The length of the CDR3 is 16 residues. Trimming removed 2 bases from V and 9 bases from J; junction bases left unmatched: 7. Germline-derived CDR1 and CDR2 are SGHTA and FQGNSA. In nucleotides, the CDR3 is TGTGCCAGCAGCTTAACACTAGCGGGGGGGCCGGGTGAGCAGTTCTTC. This codes for CASSLTLAGGPGEQFF.

This clonotype appeared a few times. V usage is TRBV14 and J usage is TRBJ2-3, with 9 positions matching TRBD2. This CDR3 contains 16 residues. With V trimmed by 4 bases and J by 2 bases, 7 bases remained unmatched. The germline V gene has CDR1 SGHDN and CDR2 FVKESK. The CDR3 DNA is TGTGCCAGCAGCCTTAGGACTAGCGCTCACACAGATACGCAGTATTTT. Amino acid sequence: CASSLRTSAHTDTQYF.

This clonotype came up a few times. The chain links TRBV5-1 to TRBJ2-1, with TRBD1 matching 12 bases. The CDR3 loop spans 15 amino acids. V shed 1 base and J 7 bases; nucleotides not matched to a gene: 3. Per the germline V gene, CDR1 is SGHRS and CDR2 is YFSETQ. CDR3 nucleotide sequence: TGCGCCAGCAGCTTGATGGGACAGGGGGCGAATGAGCAGTTCTTC. Residues: CASSLMGQGANEQFF.

This clonotype was seen many times. The rearrangement uses TRBV6-2 or TRBV6-3 and TRBJ1-5; 7 positions agree with TRBD1. The CDR3 extends over 17 amino acids. The J segment lost 4 bases and the V segment lost 2 bases, leaving 11 bases of the junction unmatched. Germline V CDR1 and CDR2: MNHEY, SVGEGT. CDR3 region: CASSYEILGQRNQPQHF. For the CDR3, the DNA is TGTGCCAGCAGTTACGAGATTTTGGGACAGAGGAATCAGCCCCAGCATTTT.

J is TRBJ2-4 and V is TRBV5-1, with 9 bases matching TRBD1. Germline CDR1 and CDR2: SGHRS and YFSETQ. The CDR3 length is 18 residues. V shed 4 bases, J shed 0 bases, and the junction held 11 bases outside the gene matches. CDR3 coding DNA: TGCGCCAGCAGCCCTACTTACAGGGGGCAGCTAGCCAAAAACATTCAGTACTTC. This codes for CASSPTYRGQLAKNIQYF.

The chain has TRBV27 and TRBJ1-6, with unresolved D. V shed 0 bases and J shed 0 bases, with 15 bases lying between them. This CDR3 has 19 amino acids. Germline CDR1 MNHEY, CDR2 SMNVEV (reference sequence). DNA for the CDR3: TGTGCCAGCAGTTTATCATCCCCCAGCGGCAGCTCCTATAATTCACCCCTCCACTTT. Encoded protein: CASSLSSPSGSSYNSPLHF.

This sequence joins TRBV6-6 and TRBJ1-6, with 9 bases identical to TRBD1. This CDR3 has 17 residues. V was clipped by 2 bases and J by 7 bases; unmatched bases: 9. CDR1 is MNHNY and CDR2 is SVGAGI in the germline V gene (reference sequence). DNA for the CDR3: TGTGCCAGCAGTTACGTTAAACAGGGGGCGCGGAATTCACCCCTCCACTTT. This gives the protein CASSYVKQGARNSPLHF.

In this sample, this clonotype turned up a few times. This CDR3 fails to terminate in the conserved phenylalanine or tryptophan, so it likely reflects a read error. The DNA is left out, because the CDR3 cannot be placed on it with certainty; the CDR3 is given as TCRdb lists it. The gene calls are TRBV6-4 and TRBJ1-1. Germline V gives CDR1 MRHNA, CDR2 SNTAGT. Termini included, the CDR3 measures 9 amino acids. The CDR3 loop is CASSDSLAE.

This clonotype showed up just a few times. The genes are TRBV27 and TRBJ1-5, with a tentative D call TRBD1 (5 bases). The CDR3 runs to 15 residues. Trimming took off 0 bases at V and 4 bases at J, with 10 bases between the two ends. Germline CDR1 is MNHEY and CDR2 is SMNVEV (reference sequence). The CDR3 sequence is CASSLSAEGNQPQHF. CDR3 DNA: TGTGCCAGCAGTTTATCGGCAGAGGGGAATCAGCCCCAGCATTTT.

V gene TRBV5-1 combines with J gene TRBJ2-3; D is unclear. The CDR3 sequence is 16 residues long. The V gene lost 0 bases and the J gene lost 2 bases, with 13 bases spanning the gap. The V gene's germline CDR1 is SGHRS and CDR2 YFSETQ. In nucleotides, the CDR3 is TGCGCCAGCAGCTTGGTACCGGGCCACCTCACAGATACGCAGTATTTT. Amino acid sequence: CASSLVPGHLTDTQYF. Full variable domain (missing parts from reference TRBV5-1 and TRBJ2-3): KAGVTQTPRYLIKTRGQQVTLSCSPISGHRSVSWYQQTPGQGLQFLFEYFSETQRNKGNFPGRFSGRQFSNSRSEMNVSTLELGDSALYLCASSLVPGHLTDTQYFGPGTRLTVL.

There are many counts of this clonotype. V usage is TRBV15 and J usage is TRBJ1-4; D not resolved. Trimming took 0 bases from V and 5 from J, leaving 10 bases between them. From germline, CDR1 is LNHNV and CDR2 YYDKDF (reference sequence). There are 15 residues in the CDR3. The CDR3, as DNA: TGTGCCACCAGCAGAGATCTACATACCAATGAAAAACTGTTTTTT. The encoded protein is CATSRDLHTNEKLFF.

The chain employs TRBV20-1 and TRBJ1-5; D unresolved. Trimming shortened V by 2 bases and J by 2 bases, and 10 bases separated the two germline ends. This CDR3 is 14 amino acids long. Germline CDR1 and CDR2: DFQATT and SNEGSKA (reference sequence). CDR3 sequence (DNA): TGCAGTGCTAGACGAGGGATGGGCAATCAGCCCCAGCATTTT. It is translated as CSARRGMGNQPQHF.

The sample holds a few counts of this clonotype. The rearrangement uses TRBV15 and TRBJ1-5, with 7 bases fitting TRBD1. Per the germline V gene, CDR1 is LNHNV and CDR2 is YYDKDF (reference sequence). This CDR3 has 14 residues. The V segment lost 3 bases and the J segment 6 bases; nucleotides outside the gene matches: 5. As DNA, the CDR3 is TGTGCCACCAGCAGGACAGGGACGGGTCAGCCCCAGCATTTT. This encodes CATSRTGTGQPQHF.

The chain uses TRBV4-3 and TRBJ1-2; no clear D gene. V dropped 0 bases and J dropped 8 bases, with 19 bases sitting between them. The CDR3 contains 16 residues. Germline CDR1 is LGHNA and CDR2 is YSLEER. The CDR3: CASSQELSSGGYGYTF. The CDR3 region has the DNA TGCGCCAGCAGCCAAGAATTATCTTCGGGCGGTTACGGCTACACCTTC.

This clonotype was detected a few times. The chain links TRBV4-3 to TRBJ2-7, with D unresolved. V was trimmed by 0 bases and J by 4 bases, leaving 7 bases between them. The V gene's germline CDR1 is LGHNA and CDR2 YSLEER. CDR3 length: 13 residues. The CDR3 loop reads CASSQDVGYEQYF. CDR3 nucleotides: TGCGCCAGCAGCCAAGACGTGGGGTACGAGCAGTACTTC.

This clonotype was observed many times. V is TRBV20-1 and J is TRBJ2-7, with D tentatively TRBD2 (6 bases). CDR1 is DFQATT and CDR2 is SNEGSKA in the germline V gene (reference sequence). The V gene lost 6 bases and the J gene lost 5 bases, with 17 bases spanning the gap. The CDR3 runs to 13 residues. This chain's CDR3 is CSAVEGEMNEQYF. The DNA of the CDR3 is TGCAGTGCAGTGGAGGGAGAGATGAACGAGCAGTACTTC.

This clonotype was counted between two and nine times. The J gene is TRBJ2-3, the V gene TRBV27; D is tentatively TRBD1 or TRBD2 (6 bases each). Germline V lookup: CDR1 MNHEY, CDR2 SMNVEV (reference sequence). The CDR3 sequence is 16 residues long. The V end was cut by 5 bases, the J end by 4 bases, with 19 bases between. CDR3 sequence (DNA): TGTGCCAGCAGTCCCTATACCCCGGAGGGGGCAGATACGCAGTATTTT. Translation gives CASSPYTPEGADTQYF.

This clonotype showed up just a few times. This chain joins TRBV20-1 and TRBJ1-5; D gene unclear. Germline CDR1 and CDR2: DFQATT and SNEGSKA (reference sequence). CDR3 length: 12 amino acids. Trimming removed 0 bases from V and 6 bases from J, with 6 bases in between. The CDR3 nucleotides are TGCAGTGCTAGAGATCCGTCTCAGCCCCAGCATTTT. Protein: CSARDPSQPQHF.

This chain links TRBV29-1 with TRBJ2-1, with D uncertain. The CDR3 totals 13 residues. Deletions cut 1 base from V and 8 bases from J, with 12 bases between. CDR1 SQVTM and CDR2 ANQGSEA come from the germline V gene. The DNA for the CDR3 is TGCAGCGTTGAAGGAACATGTCGACATGAGCAGTTCTTC. It encodes CSVEGTCRHEQFF.

This chain links TRBV14 with TRBJ1-1; unclear D gene. CDR1 is SGHDN, CDR2 FVKESK, per germline. V shed 4 bases and J shed 5 bases, with 17 bases lying between them. The CDR3 has 15 amino acids. The CDR3 here is CASSPPEIWRTEAFF. CDR3 DNA sequence: TGTGCCAGCAGCCCACCCGAGATTTGGAGGACTGAAGCTTTCTTT.

There are many counts of this clonotype. This chain connects TRBV5-1 to TRBJ2-3; either TRBD1 or TRBD2 may supply D (6 bases each). This CDR3 spans 13 amino acids. Germline V CDR1 and CDR2: SGHRS, YFSETQ. Between the trimmed V and J ends, which lost 6 bases and 5 bases, there was a span of 13 bases. CDR3 coding DNA: TGCGCCAGCACCGGGGGCTCCGGAGATACGCAGTATTTT. Its translation is CASTGGSGDTQYF.

The chain has TRBV30 and TRBJ2-5; D not resolved. From germline, CDR1 is GTSNPN and CDR2 SVGIG (reference sequence). This CDR3 is built from 12 residues. Deletions cut 2 bases from V and 7 bases from J, with 11 bases between. CDR3 sequence: CAWSPADATQYF. The CDR3 nucleotides read TGTGCCTGGAGTCCGGCAGATGCGACCCAGTACTTC.

The chain recombines TRBV5-1 with TRBJ2-1, with TRBD2 matching 12 bases. With V trimmed by 5 bases and J by 8 bases, 8 bases remained unmatched. From germline, CDR1 is SGHRS and CDR2 YFSETQ. The CDR3 contains 15 residues. The CDR3 bases are TGCGCCAGCAGATTCCTAGCGGGGGGGTTGGATGAGCAGTTCTTC. Translating it yields CASRFLAGGLDEQFF.

This clonotype has more than one count but fewer than ten. The chain has TRBV5-1 and TRBJ2-2; 10 bases line up with TRBD2. V trimming: 3 bases; J trimming: 0 bases; junction bases outside the gene matches: 5. The CDR3 sequence is 17 residues long. Germline V gene data show CDR1 as SGHRS and CDR2 as YFSETQ. CDR3 sequence (DNA): TGCGCCAGCAGCTCTTCAGCGGGAGGGGCGAACACCGGGGAGCTGTTTTTT. It translates to CASSSSAGGANTGELFF.